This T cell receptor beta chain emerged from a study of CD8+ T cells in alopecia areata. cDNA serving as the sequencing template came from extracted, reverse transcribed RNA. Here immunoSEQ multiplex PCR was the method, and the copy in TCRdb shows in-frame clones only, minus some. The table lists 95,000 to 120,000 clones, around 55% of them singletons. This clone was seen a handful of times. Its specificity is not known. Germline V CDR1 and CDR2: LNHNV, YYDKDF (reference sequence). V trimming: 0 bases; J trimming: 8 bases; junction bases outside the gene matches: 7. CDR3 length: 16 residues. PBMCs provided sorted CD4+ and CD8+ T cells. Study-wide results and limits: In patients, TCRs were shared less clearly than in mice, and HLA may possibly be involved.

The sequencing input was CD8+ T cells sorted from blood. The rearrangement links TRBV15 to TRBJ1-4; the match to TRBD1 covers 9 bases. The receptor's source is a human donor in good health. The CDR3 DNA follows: TGTGCCACCAGCAGAGATAGGGACAGGGCCGACGAAAAACTGTTTTTT. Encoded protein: CATSRDRDRADEKLFF.